These T cell receptor beta chains were read from a single sample in a study of blood T cell repertoires in COVID-19. The method was immunoSEQ multiplex PCR; TCRdb's version includes in-frame clones alone and lacks a portion of them. The top ten clones hold almost 4% of a sample with over 200,000 clones, roughly 90% of them seen once. Sample: PBMCs or T cells enriched from blood (not recorded which). These TCRs come from a woman aged 30 to 39 with acute COVID-19. CDR3s include the opening cysteine and the closing phenylalanine or tryptophan. D genes are given only for firm matches. Some rows mark clone size as missing; the rest say once, few, many or name a class of expanded clone.

v_gene	d_gene	j_gene	abundance	CDR3aa
TRBV28	NA	TRBJ1-4	NA	CASSPRMGGNEKLFF
TRBV5-4	NA	TRBJ1-6	NA	CASSLVSGGIRTLSSPLHF
TRBV14	TRBD1	TRBJ1-2	few	CASSQGTGLNYGYTF
TRBV7-9	NA	TRBJ1-5	NA	CASSLEQVGEPQHF
TRBV7-2	NA	TRBJ1-1	NA	CASSLREAAPFEAFF
TRBV3-1/TRBV3-2	TRBD1	TRBJ1-6	NA	CASSQALTGGYSPLHF
TRBV30	NA	TRBJ1-6	NA	CAWSKGLLGSPLHF
TRBV9	NA	TRBJ2-1	NA	CASSNQGPSYNEQFF
TRBV3-1/TRBV3-2	TRBD1	TRBJ1-5	NA	CASSIGTGLNSNQPQHF
TRBV19	TRBD1	TRBJ1-5	NA	CASSRGDRTSDQPQHF
TRBV20-1	NA	TRBJ2-7	NA	CSASNRVSSYEQYF
TRBV5-1	NA	TRBJ2-1	NA	CASSYQGYNEQFF
TRBV5-1	NA	TRBJ2-7	NA	CASSFRPGQTTYEQYF
TRBV12-3/TRBV12-4	TRBD1	TRBJ1-5	NA	CASNQGGTAPQHF
TRBV25-1	TRBD2	TRBJ2-3	NA	CATCWGGTDTQYF
TRBV29-1	NA	TRBJ1-1	NA	CSAHQGPTEAFF
TRBV14	NA	TRBJ1-4	NA	CASSRDQGQWEKLFF
TRBV7-9	NA	TRBJ1-1	NA	CASSLGGDLNTEAFF
TRBV25-1	NA	TRBJ1-4	NA	CASSEFGQNEKLFF
TRBV5-5	NA	TRBJ1-1	NA	CASSRSQDSGGIEAFF
TRBV7-6	NA	TRBJ1-4	NA	CASSFPNEKLFF
TRBV7-2	TRBD1	TRBJ2-7	few	CASSLVGQSSYEQYF
TRBV10-1	NA	TRBJ2-1	NA	CASSRDFSNEQFF
TRBV2	TRBD1	TRBJ1-2	NA	CASPDPGQGKGYTF
TRBV6-5	NA	TRBJ1-5	NA	CASSPGSQNQPQHF
TRBV19	NA	TRBJ1-3	NA	CASSRRGSGNTIYF
TRBV28	TRBD2	TRBJ2-1	NA	CASSATHQRGRSNEQFF
TRBV19	NA	TRBJ2-1	NA	CASSQYGYNEQFF
TRBV5-1	NA	TRBJ2-7	NA	CASSLALTSSYEQYF
TRBV27	NA	TRBJ1-5	NA	CASSLERNQPQHF
TRBV28	NA	TRBJ1-4	NA	CASSLVGTGFPEKLFF
TRBV9	NA	TRBJ1-1	NA	CASSAPSPEAFF
TRBV2	NA	TRBJ1-2	once	CASSEGRNHYGYTF
TRBV6-2/TRBV6-3	TRBD1	TRBJ1-6	NA	CASTPDRENSPLHF
TRBV19	TRBD1	TRBJ2-7	few	CASSTPGQAYEQYF
TRBV5-1	TRBD2	TRBJ2-7	NA	CASSMISGAGYEQYF
TRBV5-1	TRBD1	TRBJ2-3	NA	CASSLGTGDDTQYF
TRBV7-2	NA	TRBJ2-7	NA	CASSLSTYEQYF
TRBV12-3/TRBV12-4	NA	TRBJ1-1	NA	CASSSLNFGEAFF
TRBV25-1	TRBD1	TRBJ1-2	NA	CASSESTGMNYGYTF
TRBV30	NA	TRBJ1-1	NA	CAFRVNTEAFF
TRBV30	NA	TRBJ2-5	NA	CAWSPASNQETQYF
TRBV27	TRBD1	TRBJ1-4	NA	CASSLRQGWNEKLFF
TRBV19	TRBD1	TRBJ1-2	NA	CATHSGQGFGYTF
TRBV7-2	NA	TRBJ1-4	once	CASSLPGNREKLFF
TRBV11-3	NA	TRBJ2-1	NA	CASSFSDREQFF
TRBV7-2	NA	TRBJ2-7	NA	CASSLFVREQYF
TRBV19	NA	TRBJ1-2	NA	CASSQGGIFYGYTF
TRBV10-2	NA	TRBJ1-2	NA	CASSPRGDYGYTF
TRBV7-9	NA	TRBJ2-7	NA	CASSSRGAPNEQYF
TRBV19	NA	TRBJ2-1	NA	CASSIGGYNEQFF
TRBV10-3	NA	TRBJ1-1	NA	CAISRGTNMNTEAFF
TRBV6-1	TRBD1	TRBJ2-5	NA	CASSEGTGGGETQYF
TRBV5-4	TRBD2	TRBJ2-1	NA	CASSTGGRSDEQFF
TRBV5-1	NA	TRBJ2-1	NA	CASSQTLRGGNEQFF
TRBV25-1	TRBD1	TRBJ1-4	NA	CASSPSGGSEKLFF
TRBV19	NA	TRBJ2-2	NA	CASSLRGGTSTGELFF